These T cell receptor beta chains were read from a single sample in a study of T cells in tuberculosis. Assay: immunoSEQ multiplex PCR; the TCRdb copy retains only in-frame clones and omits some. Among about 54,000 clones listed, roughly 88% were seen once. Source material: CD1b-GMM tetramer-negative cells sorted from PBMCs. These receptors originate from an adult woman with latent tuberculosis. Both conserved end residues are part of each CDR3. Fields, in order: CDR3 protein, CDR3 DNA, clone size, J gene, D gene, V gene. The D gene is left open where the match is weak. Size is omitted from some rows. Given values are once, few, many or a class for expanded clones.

cdr3_aa: CASSPHPPGGNTGELFF; cdr3_nt: TGTGCCAGCTCACCGCACCCCCCAGGAGGGAACACCGGGGAGCTGTTTTTT; clone_size: -; j_call: TRBJ2-2; d_call: -; v_call: TRBV18
cdr3_aa: CASSDETGHYEQYF; cdr3_nt: TGTGCCAGCAGTGACGAGACAGGGCACTACGAGCAGTACTTC; clone_size: -; j_call: TRBJ2-7; d_call: TRBD1; v_call: TRBV25-1
cdr3_aa: CASSSGWGTDTQYF; cdr3_nt: TGTGCCAGCAGTTCGGGATGGGGCACAGATACGCAGTATTTT; clone_size: -; j_call: TRBJ2-3; d_call: -; v_call: TRBV27
cdr3_aa: CASSQEATRTGELFF; cdr3_nt: TGCGCCAGCAGCCAAGAAGCAACTCGCACCGGGGAGCTGTTTTTT; clone_size: -; j_call: TRBJ2-2; d_call: -; v_call: TRBV4-3
cdr3_aa: CASSNPGGGGEQYF; cdr3_nt: TGTGCCAGCAGCAACCCCGGGGGGGGTGGCGAGCAGTACTTC; clone_size: -; j_call: TRBJ2-7; d_call: TRBD2; v_call: TRBV5-4
cdr3_aa: CASSYSLGVPDEQFF; cdr3_nt: TGTGCCAGCAGTTACTCTCTGGGAGTACCGGATGAGCAGTTCTTC; clone_size: -; j_call: TRBJ2-1; d_call: -; v_call: TRBV6-5
cdr3_aa: CAWSWGVLNTEAFF; cdr3_nt: TGTGCCTGGAGTTGGGGCGTACTGAACACTGAAGCTTTCTTT; clone_size: few; j_call: TRBJ1-1; d_call: -; v_call: TRBV30
cdr3_aa: CASSVDRGPHQPQHF; cdr3_nt: TGCGCCAGCAGCGTGGACAGGGGGCCTCATCAGCCCCAGCATTTT; clone_size: -; j_call: TRBJ1-5; d_call: TRBD1; v_call: TRBV4-1
cdr3_aa: CASRAGGPNGNEQFF; cdr3_nt: TGTGCCAGCAGAGCGGGAGGGCCGAACGGGAATGAGCAGTTCTTC; clone_size: few; j_call: TRBJ2-1; d_call: TRBD2; v_call: TRBV2
cdr3_aa: CASSPRTGERSTDTQYF; cdr3_nt: TGTGCCAGCAGCCCGCGGACAGGGGAGAGGAGCACAGATACGCAGTATTTT; clone_size: -; j_call: TRBJ2-3; d_call: TRBD1; v_call: TRBV7-8
cdr3_aa: CASSLVDDRYPTGEQFF; cdr3_nt: TGTGCCAGCAGCTTAGTGGACGACAGGTATCCTACGGGTGAGCAGTTCTTC; clone_size: -; j_call: TRBJ2-1; d_call: -; v_call: TRBV11-3
cdr3_aa: CASSQGPGYTSYEQYF; cdr3_nt: TGCGCCAGCAGCCAAGGCCCAGGCTACACCTCCTACGAGCAGTACTTC; clone_size: -; j_call: TRBJ2-7; d_call: -; v_call: TRBV4-1
cdr3_aa: CASHSGLPPSYEQYF; cdr3_nt: TGTGCCAGCCATTCCGGACTCCCGCCATCCTACGAGCAGTACTTC; clone_size: -; j_call: TRBJ2-7; d_call: -; v_call: TRBV6-1
cdr3_aa: CAISDASGPSTDTQYF; cdr3_nt: TGTGCCATCAGTGACGCTAGCGGACCTAGCACAGATACGCAGTATTTT; clone_size: -; j_call: TRBJ2-3; d_call: TRBD2; v_call: TRBV10-3
cdr3_aa: CASSPSPGPTQETQYF; cdr3_nt: TGTGCCAGCTCACCCTCTCCAGGGCCCACTCAAGAGACCCAGTACTTC; clone_size: -; j_call: TRBJ2-5; d_call: -; v_call: TRBV18
cdr3_aa: CASSSRSSSGNTIYF; cdr3_nt: TGCGCCAGCAGTAGTCGATCAAGCTCTGGAAACACCATATATTTT; clone_size: -; j_call: TRBJ1-3; d_call: -; v_call: TRBV5-1
cdr3_aa: CASSFILRNTGELFF; cdr3_nt: TGTGCCAGCAGTTTTATACTGCGGAACACCGGGGAGCTGTTTTTT; clone_size: -; j_call: TRBJ2-2; d_call: -; v_call: TRBV27
cdr3_aa: CASSFSEGGAAFF; cdr3_nt: TGTGCCAGCAGCTTTTCGGAAGGAGGTGCGGCTTTCTTT; clone_size: few; j_call: TRBJ1-1; d_call: -; v_call: TRBV7-2
cdr3_aa: CAVSSGGANQPQHF; cdr3_nt: TGTGCCGTAAGCTCAGGGGGCGCGAATCAGCCCCAGCATTTT; clone_size: -; j_call: TRBJ1-5; d_call: TRBD1; v_call: TRBV7-2
cdr3_aa: CASSLGGRAAKTQYF; cdr3_nt: TGTGCCAGCAGCTTAGGAGGCAGAGCAGCGAAGACCCAGTACTTC; clone_size: -; j_call: TRBJ2-5; d_call: -; v_call: TRBV7-2
cdr3_aa: CASSRDREIYGYTF; cdr3_nt: TGCGCCAGCAGCCGGGACAGGGAAATTTATGGCTACACCTTC; clone_size: -; j_call: TRBJ1-2; d_call: TRBD1; v_call: TRBV5-1
cdr3_aa: CASSLAGYGYTF; cdr3_nt: TGCGCCAGCAGCTTGGCGGGCTATGGCTACACCTTC; clone_size: once; j_call: TRBJ1-2; d_call: -; v_call: TRBV5-1
cdr3_aa: CASSLVGSGSWKETQYF; cdr3_nt: TGTGCCAGCAGCTTGGTCGGTAGCGGGAGTTGGAAAGAGACCCAGTACTTC; clone_size: -; j_call: TRBJ2-5; d_call: TRBD2; v_call: TRBV5-4
cdr3_aa: CAWLDAGGSYEQYF; cdr3_nt: TGTGCCTGGTTGGACGCGGGGGGCTCCTACGAGCAGTACTTC; clone_size: -; j_call: TRBJ2-7; d_call: TRBD2; v_call: TRBV30
cdr3_aa: CASREAQFGEQYF; cdr3_nt: TGTGCCAGCAGGGAGGCACAATTTGGCGAGCAGTACTTC; clone_size: -; j_call: TRBJ2-7; d_call: -; v_call: TRBV6-5
cdr3_aa: CASSPYGGGRGNNSPLHF; cdr3_nt: TGTGCCAGCTCACCTTACGGAGGGGGCAGGGGAAATAATTCACCCCTCCACTTT; clone_size: -; j_call: TRBJ1-6; d_call: TRBD1; v_call: TRBV18
cdr3_aa: CASNNRGNSPLHF; cdr3_nt: TGTGCCAGCAATAACAGGGGGAATTCACCCCTCCACTTT; clone_size: -; j_call: TRBJ1-6; d_call: TRBD1; v_call: TRBV28
cdr3_aa: CASSPQLEDEQYF; cdr3_nt: TGCGCCAGCAGCCCCCAACTTGAGGACGAGCAGTACTTC; clone_size: -; j_call: TRBJ2-7; d_call: -; v_call: TRBV4-3
cdr3_aa: CASSAWVPGGYTF; cdr3_nt: TGTGCCAGTAGTGCCTGGGTCCCAGGGGGCTACACCTTC; clone_size: -; j_call: TRBJ1-2; d_call: -; v_call: TRBV19
cdr3_aa: CASSDTSGGGNEQFF; cdr3_nt: TGTGCCAGCAGTGACACTAGCGGGGGTGGGAATGAGCAGTTCTTC; clone_size: few; j_call: TRBJ2-1; d_call: TRBD2; v_call: TRBV6-4
cdr3_aa: CAWSVGRSYNEQFF; cdr3_nt: TGTGCCTGGAGTGTTGGCCGCTCCTACAATGAGCAGTTCTTC; clone_size: -; j_call: TRBJ2-1; d_call: -; v_call: TRBV30
cdr3_aa: CASSSGAGGGDTQYF; cdr3_nt: TGTGCCAGCAGCTCAGGCGCGGGAGGGGGAGATACGCAGTATTTT; clone_size: -; j_call: TRBJ2-3; d_call: TRBD2; v_call: TRBV7-3
cdr3_aa: CASSFFRLAGVVEETQYF; cdr3_nt: TGTGCCAGCAGCTTTTTTAGACTAGCGGGAGTTGTCGAAGAGACCCAGTACTTC; clone_size: -; j_call: TRBJ2-5; d_call: TRBD2; v_call: TRBV11-3
cdr3_aa: CASSLQGVLNEQFF; cdr3_nt: TGTGCCAGCAGCTTACAGGGTGTCCTCAATGAGCAGTTCTTC; clone_size: -; j_call: TRBJ2-1; d_call: -; v_call: TRBV7-2
cdr3_aa: CASSQGTANYGYTF; cdr3_nt: TGTGCCAGCTCACAAGGGACAGCTAACTATGGCTACACCTTC; clone_size: -; j_call: TRBJ1-2; d_call: TRBD1; v_call: TRBV18
cdr3_aa: CASSLGTDPYEQYF; cdr3_nt: TGCGCCAGCAGCCTTGGGACAGACCCCTACGAGCAGTACTTC; clone_size: -; j_call: TRBJ2-7; d_call: TRBD1; v_call: TRBV4-3